The 11 T cell receptor beta chains below all came from one sample that was sequenced in a study of T cells in Graves' hyperthyroidism and ophthalmopathy. There were TCR beta CDR3 regions amplified from RNA transcripts. First-round RT-PCR of the TCR CDR3 relied on the HTBI primer set. MiXCR, applied by TCRdb to the multiplex PCR reads, yields one record per CDR3 protein. The sample holds about 400,000 distinct CDR3 sequences, roughly 13% seen once. The material sequenced was blood. Source of these receptors: a woman between 18 and 29 years old with Graves' hyperthyroidism.

The table lists this clonotype with many counts. V gene TRBV3-1 combines with J gene TRBJ2-1; 9 bases are shared with TRBD2. V shed 5 bases and J 7 bases; nucleotides not matched to a gene: 9. This CDR3 is 15 amino acids long. Germline V lookup: CDR1 LGHDT, CDR2 YNNKEL (reference sequence). CDR3 DNA: TGTGCCAGCAGCGCGTCTAGCGGGATTGGTAATGAGCAGTTCTTC. Encoded protein: CASSASSGIGNEQFF.

This clonotype has more than one count but fewer than ten. The chain recombines TRBV25-1 with TRBJ2-2, with unresolved D. V lost 1 base to trimming and J lost 1 base, with 7 bases between them. Germline loops: CDR1 MGHDK, CDR2 SYGVNS. This CDR3 has 15 amino acids. The CDR3 protein is CASSESARNTGELFF. The CDR3 DNA reads TGTGCCAGCAGTGAATCAGCAAGGAACACCGGGGAGCTGTTTTTT.

The table lists this clonotype with many counts. The V gene is TRBV7-9, the J gene TRBJ1-1; D ambiguous. The CDR3 loop spans 12 amino acids. Germline lookup yields CDR1 SEHNR and CDR2 FQNEAQ (reference sequence). V lost 2 bases to trimming and J lost 4 bases, with 5 bases between them. CDR3: CASSLSSTEAFF. CDR3 nucleotides: TGTGCCAGCAGCTTATCATCCACTGAAGCTTTCTTT. The variable domain in full, completed from reference TRBV7-9 and TRBJ1-1, reads DTGVSQNPRHKITKRGQNVTFRCDPISEHNRLYWYRQTLGQGPEFLTYFQNEAQLEKSRLLSDRFSAERPKGSFSTLEIQRTEQGDSAMYLCASSLSSTEAFFGQGTRLTVV.

The chain links TRBV15 to TRBJ2-7; 7 nucleotides agree with TRBD2. Germline loops: CDR1 LNHNV, CDR2 YYDKDF (reference sequence). This CDR3 is built from 17 residues. V gave up 3 bases and J gave up 1 base; unmatched junction bases: 12. CDR3 nucleotide sequence: TGTGCCACCAGCAGCTCCCTCCGGGGCGGGAGTTCCTACGAGCAGTACTTC. This gives the protein CATSSSLRGGSSYEQYF.

The table lists this clonotype with many counts. The chain carries TRBV6-1 and TRBJ1-2, with D possibly matching TRBD1 (6 bases). V lost 5 bases to trimming and J lost 8 bases, with 9 bases between them. The CDR3 has 11 residues. From germline, CDR1 is MNHNS and CDR2 SASEGT. CDR3 sequence (DNA): TGTGCCAGCAGTAGACAGGTCGGCTACACCTTC. Translation: CASSRQVGYTF.

The chain recombines TRBV30 with TRBJ1-4; TRBD1 might be the D (5 bases). V gave up 0 bases and J gave up 8 bases, with 16 bases separating them. From germline, CDR1 is GTSNPN and CDR2 SVGIG (reference sequence). The CDR3 runs 15 residues. The CDR3 bases are TGTGCCTGGAGTGTACCGGGCGGGGGAGAGGAAAAACTGTTTTTT. Amino acid sequence: CAWSVPGGGEEKLFF.

The table lists this clonotype with many counts. V usage is TRBV28 and J usage is TRBJ1-2; D unresolved. Germline assignment: CDR1 MDHEN and CDR2 SYDVKM. V lost 3 bases, J lost 8 bases, and 10 bases lay in between. There are 12 residues in the CDR3. The CDR3 here is CASSFYGGGYTF. The CDR3, as DNA: TGTGCCAGCAGTTTCTACGGTGGCGGCTACACCTTC.

The chain uses TRBV30 and TRBJ2-7; D remains ambiguous. The CDR3 length is 14 residues. Trimming took off 2 bases at V and 3 bases at J, with 14 bases between the two ends. Germline CDR1 and CDR2: GTSNPN and SVGIG (reference sequence). CDR3 nucleotides: TGTGCCTGGAGTCCCCCCGGCGGAGACTACGAGCAGTACTTC. This codes for CAWSPPGGDYEQYF.

A few counts support this clonotype. J is TRBJ1-1 and V is TRBV5-4, with no clear D. The CDR3 spans 13 residues. Trimming took off 10 bases at V and 1 base at J, with 14 bases between the two ends. Germline V gene data show CDR1 as SGHNT and CDR2 as YYREEE (reference sequence). The chain's CDR3 is CAGGEMGNTEAFF. CDR3 nucleotide sequence: TGTGCCGGCGGAGAGATGGGGAACACTGAAGCTTTCTTT.

There are many counts of this clonotype. The genes are TRBV30 and TRBJ2-3; D is ambiguous. The CDR3 is 14 residues long. Trimming took off 0 bases at V and 3 bases at J, with 10 bases between the two ends. Looked up from germline, CDR1 is GTSNPN and CDR2 is SVGIG (reference sequence). The CDR3 DNA sequence: TGTGCCTGGAGTGTAGGGATTAGTACAGATACGCAGTATTTT. Encoded protein: CAWSVGISTDTQYF.

This clonotype has at least ten counts. The gene calls are TRBV5-1 and TRBJ2-7; D is uncertain. The germline V gene has CDR1 SGHRS and CDR2 YFSETQ. Trimming took 4 bases from V and 0 from J, leaving 14 bases between them. The CDR3 sequence is 15 residues long. The CDR3 here is CASSPEPHPSYEQYF. The CDR3 DNA reads as TGCGCCAGCAGCCCAGAACCTCACCCCTCCTACGAGCAGTACTTC. The full variable domain, with the rest looked up from reference TRBV5-1 and TRBJ2-7, is KAGVTQTPRYLIKTRGQQVTLSCSPISGHRSVSWYQQTPGQGLQFLFEYFSETQRNKGNFPGRFSGRQFSNSRSEMNVSTLELGDSALYLCASSPEPHPSYEQYFGPGTRLTVT.